Listed here are 21 T cell receptor beta chains from one sample, sequenced in a study of cytomegalovirus exposure and HLA in healthy donors. 60 Vbeta and 13 Jbeta primers were used in PCR. Clones were sequenced by immunoSEQ multiplex PCR, and TCRdb holds only the in-frame ones, with some missing. In the table there are 130,000 to 150,000 clones, over 70% of which are singletons. Sequencing was performed on PBMCs. These receptors were collected from a man younger than 40 in good health and CMV-seropositive.

The rearrangement links TRBV7-8 to TRBJ1-1; 7 nucleotides agree with TRBD1. Trimming at V came to 6 bases and at J to 0 bases, leaving 7 bases not matched to a gene. Per the germline V gene, CDR1 is SGHVS and CDR2 is FQNEAQ. This CDR3 has 15 amino acids. Here the CDR3 reads CASSSWGTVNTEAFF. The CDR3 DNA is TGTGCCAGCAGTTCATGGGGGACAGTGAACACTGAAGCTTTCTTT.

This clone has just one count. V and J are TRBV29-1 and TRBJ1-4; the D gene is possibly TRBD1 (6 bases). V dropped 3 bases and J dropped 5 bases, with 10 bases sitting between them. CDR3 length: 13 residues. The germline gives CDR1 SQVTM, CDR2 ANQGSEA. As DNA, the CDR3 is TGCAGCGTTGATCCAGGGGAGAATGAAAAACTGTTTTTT. It specifies CSVDPGENEKLFF.

The rearrangement uses TRBV9 and TRBJ2-5, with D possibly matching TRBD2 (6 bases). CDR1 and CDR2 from the germline V gene are SGDLS and YYNGEE. The CDR3 has 13 residues. V gave up 0 bases and J gave up 5 bases, with 8 bases separating them. The CDR3, as DNA: TGTGCCAGCAGCGTAGGGGGGGTTGAGACCCAGTACTTC. This codes for CASSVGGVETQYF.

As concerns this clone: One end of the junction varies from germline; a read error may be responsible. The chain joins TRBV7-9 to TRBJ1-5; D unclear. The V gene's germline CDR1 is SEHNR and CDR2 FQNEAQ (reference sequence). The CDR3 sequence is 13 residues long. The DNA of the CDR3 is TGTTCCAGCAGCTTAGGCCCCAGGCAGCCCCAGCATTTT. Amino acids: CSSSLGPRQPQHF.

The V call is TRBV7-8, the J call TRBJ1-5, with 7 bases matching TRBD1. This CDR3 is built from 18 residues. Germline V gene data show CDR1 as SGHVS and CDR2 as FQNEAQ. Losses at the gene ends were 4 bases for V and 1 base for J; bases not matched to a gene: 13. CDR3 region: CASSSALGQFGSNQPQHF. The DNA of the CDR3 is TGTGCCAGCAGCTCAGCCCTGGGACAGTTCGGAAGCAATCAGCCCCAGCATTTT.

The chain carries TRBV11-2 and TRBJ2-7; D is unclear. Deletions cut 2 bases from V and 4 bases from J, with 12 bases between. The germline V gene encodes CDR1 SGHAT and CDR2 FQNNGV. This CDR3 is 14 amino acids long. CDR3 DNA: TGTGCCAGCAGCTTAACCGACTCGAATTACGAGCAGTACTTC. It encodes CASSLTDSNYEQYF.

This clone was observed a handful of times. The rearrangement uses TRBV7-6 and TRBJ2-3; 8 nucleotides match TRBD2. The CDR3 has 20 amino acids. After removal of 3 bases from V and 4 bases from J, the junction contained 21 bases not matched to a gene. The germline CDR1 and CDR2 sequences are SGHVS and FNYEAQ. As DNA, the CDR3 is TGTGCCAGCAGCTTCCCCTCCTTGGGACTAGACATTTTTAATGCAGATACGCAGTATTTT. Its translation: CASSFPSLGLDIFNADTQYF.

The chain is built from TRBV4-3 and TRBJ2-2, with D maybe TRBD2 (5 bases). Germline CDR1 and CDR2: LGHNA and YSLEER. The CDR3 sequence is 17 residues long. V was shortened by 3 bases and J by 0 bases, with 14 bases between the two germline ends. CDR3 nucleotides: TGCGCCAGCAGCCACCTTTCGGGGATAGCGAACACCGGGGAGCTGTTTTTT. It encodes CASSHLSGIANTGELFF.

The chain employs TRBV25-1 and TRBJ1-3; D gene uncertain. The ends were cut back, 4 bases at V and 3 bases at J, with 10 bases in the middle. The CDR3 sequence is 14 residues long. Germline V lookup: CDR1 MGHDK, CDR2 SYGVNS. The CDR3, as DNA: TGTGCCAGCAGTGTAGTAGCCGGTGGAAACACCATATATTTT. Translated: CASSVVAGGNTIYF. Looking up the rest from reference TRBV25-1 and TRBJ1-3 gives the full variable domain: EADIYQTPRYLVIGTGKKITLECSQTMGHDKMYWYQQDPGMELHLIHYSYGVNSTEKGDLSSESTVSRIRTEHFPLTLESARPSHTSQYLCASSVVAGGNTIYFGEGSWLTVV.

This clone has only a few counts. The J gene is TRBJ2-7, the V gene TRBV6-5; TRBD1 matches 7 bases. The CDR3 is 15 residues long. V gave up 0 bases and J gave up 0 bases; unmatched junction bases: 2. From germline, CDR1 is MNHEY and CDR2 SVGAGI. This CDR3 is CASSYSGQTSYEQYF. CDR3 DNA: TGTGCCAGCAGTTACTCGGGACAGACCTCCTACGAGCAGTACTTC.

This rearrangement joins TRBV5-6 to TRBJ1-2; unclear D gene. The CDR3 has 15 amino acids. Germline assignment: CDR1 SGHDT and CDR2 YYEEEE. V was trimmed by 1 base and J by 2 bases, leaving 12 bases between them. The CDR3 nucleotides are TGTGCCAGCAGCTTGACTCCTAAAGCCAACTATGGCTACACCTTC. This translates into CASSLTPKANYGYTF.

In regard to this clone: A read error may produce the germline difference seen at one junction end. This chain joins TRBV7-2 and TRBJ2-5; 10 bases agree with TRBD2. Germline-derived CDR1 and CDR2 are SGHTA and FQGNSA. The CDR3 has 13 amino acids. CDR3 sequence reads: CASRLGPSGSGHF. The CDR3 nucleotides read TGTGCCAGCAGACTGGGGCCTAGCGGGAGCGGGCACTTC.

The chain employs TRBV11-2 and TRBJ2-3; a weak D match, TRBD2 (5 bases). Germline V lookup: CDR1 SGHAT, CDR2 FQNNGV. V was cut by 4 bases and J by 4 bases, with 15 bases left in between. The CDR3 runs 15 residues. Written as DNA, the CDR3 is TGTGCCAGCAGCTCAAGACTAATCTCAGCAGATACGCAGTATTTT. This gives the protein CASSSRLISADTQYF.

The CDR3 DNA follows: TGTGCCAGCAGTTTAGGAGGGATTAGAGGCGGCCGCTATGGCTACACCTTC. Its protein product is CASSLGGIRGGRYGYTF. The gene calls are TRBV28 and TRBJ1-2, with D unclear. CDR3 length equals 17 residues. Trimming took off 2 bases at V and 4 bases at J, with 20 bases between the two ends. In germline, CDR1 is MDHEN, CDR2 SYDVKM.

CDR3 in DNA: TGCGCCAGCAGCCCCATGACAGGAAACACTGAAGCTTTCTTT. Amino acids: CASSPMTGNTEAFF. The chain links TRBV4-3 to TRBJ1-1; a weak D match, TRBD1 (6 bases). CDR1 and CDR2 from the germline V gene are LGHNA and YSLEER. The CDR3 length is 14 residues. The V and J ends lost 4 bases and 2 bases respectively, with 11 bases between them.

The gene calls are TRBV30 and TRBJ1-6, with 8 bases aligning to TRBD1. The V and J ends lost 2 bases and 10 bases, in that order; junction bases with no gene match: 7. CDR1 GTSNPN and CDR2 SVGIG come from the germline V gene (reference sequence). CDR3 size: 14 residues. CDR3 DNA sequence: TGTGCCTGGAGTTCCGACAGGGGAATCTCACCCCTCCACTTT. It translates to CAWSSDRGISPLHF.

The rearrangement links TRBV2 to TRBJ2-7; tentatively, D is TRBD1 (5 bases). Germline-derived CDR1 and CDR2 are SNHLY and FYNNEI. The V end was cut by 6 bases, the J end by 0 bases, with 12 bases between. There are 14 residues in the CDR3. CDR3 sequence: CASSRQQSSYEQYF. Written as DNA, the CDR3 is TGTGCCAGCAGCAGACAGCAAAGCTCCTACGAGCAGTACTTC.

The V gene is TRBV7-9, the J gene TRBJ2-7; D unresolved. Trimming left V 1 base short and J 0 bases short, with 7 bases between. CDR1 and CDR2 from the germline V gene are SEHNR and FQNEAQ (reference sequence). The CDR3 has 14 amino acids. The CDR3 reads CASSLDGGSYEQYF. CDR3 DNA sequence: TGTGCCAGCAGCTTAGACGGCGGCTCCTACGAGCAGTACTTC.

The chain is built from TRBV25-1 and TRBJ2-5; D may be TRBD1 (6 bases). Trimming removed 7 bases at V and 2 bases at J, with 23 bases between. Germline V gives CDR1 MGHDK, CDR2 SYGVNS. The CDR3 has 17 residues. The CDR3 protein is CASTPGRGGMYQETQYF. CDR3 DNA sequence: TGTGCCAGCACCCCTGGGAGAGGGGGAATGTATCAAGAGACCCAGTACTTC.

This chain uses TRBV7-2 with TRBJ1-2; 10 nucleotides align to TRBD1. The CDR3 spans 16 residues. V lost 0 bases, J lost 0 bases, and 1 base stayed unmatched. Germline V gene lookup returns CDR1 SGHTA and CDR2 FQGNSA. The CDR3 DNA reads TGTGCCAGCAGCTTAGCCGGACAGGGGGCTAACTATGGCTACACCTTC. Encoded protein: CASSLAGQGANYGYTF.

J is TRBJ2-2 and V is TRBV30; no firm D call. The germline V gene has CDR1 GTSNPN and CDR2 SVGIG (reference sequence). The V end was cut by 2 bases, the J end by 4 bases, with 11 bases between. The length of the CDR3 is 14 residues. In DNA form, the CDR3 reads TGTGCCTGGAGTCCGGCGGCGCGCACCGGGGAGCTGTTTTTT. Its protein product is CAWSPAARTGELFF. The complete variable domain, with remaining parts taken from reference TRBV30 and TRBJ2-2, reads SQTIHQWPATLVQPVGSPLSLECTVEGTSNPNLYWYRQAAGRGLQLLFYSVGIGQISSEVPQNLSASRPQDRQFILSSKKLLLSDSGFYLCAWSPAARTGELFFGEGSRLTVL.